The 21 T cell receptor beta chains presented below share a single source sample, sequenced in a study of shared clonotypes between healthy human individuals. Assay used: immunoSEQ multiplex PCR; TCRdb lists only in-frame clones, some missing. The data show about 1,500,000 clones, with about 96% seen just once and more than 0.9% held by the top ten. The specimen sequenced was naive CD4+ T cells sorted from blood. Sample subset: CD45RA+ positively selected. The receptor set was obtained from a man aged 30 to 45 in good health.

This chain links TRBV11-2 with TRBJ1-1; D remains unclear. CDR1 SGHAT and CDR2 FQNNGV come from the germline V gene. This CDR3 has 15 amino acids. Trimming shortened V by 1 base and J by 1 base, and 10 bases separated the two germline ends. This CDR3 is CASSLAGSKNTEAFF. The CDR3, as DNA: TGTGCCAGCAGCTTAGCTGGATCTAAGAACACTGAAGCTTTCTTT.

The V and J genes are TRBV15 and TRBJ2-3; unclear D gene. The CDR3 has 15 residues. V was trimmed by 5 bases and J by 4 bases, leaving 16 bases between them. Germline CDR1 is LNHNV and CDR2 is YYDKDF (reference sequence). CDR3 region: CATSGPVWQSDTQYF. As DNA, the CDR3 is TGTGCCACCAGCGGGCCGGTGTGGCAATCAGATACGCAGTATTTT.

J is TRBJ2-7 and V is TRBV5-1; maybe TRBD1 (6 bases). Germline V lookup: CDR1 SGHRS, CDR2 YFSETQ. The CDR3 runs to 16 residues. V shed 0 bases and J shed 4 bases, with 17 bases lying between them. CDR3 residues: CASSLVGTTSIYEQYF. CDR3 bases: TGCGCCAGCAGCTTGGTTGGGACAACCAGTATTTACGAGCAGTACTTC.

J is TRBJ2-7 and V is TRBV7-8, with TRBD1 identical over 7 bases. Germline CDR1 is SGHVS and CDR2 is FQNEAQ. The CDR3 spans 14 residues. Losses at the gene ends were 3 bases for V and 4 bases for J; bases not matched to a gene: 6. DNA for the CDR3: TGTGCCAGCAGCTTGACAGGGATCGAATACGAGCAGTACTTC. Translated, it gives CASSLTGIEYEQYF.

This sequence joins TRBV9 and TRBJ2-1, with a possible D match to TRBD2 (5 bases). The CDR3 loop spans 12 amino acids. V was cut by 4 bases and J by 16 bases, with 18 bases left in between. Germline CDR1 SGDLS, CDR2 YYNGEE. As DNA, the CDR3 is TGTGCCAGCAGCCCCATACAAGCGGTTCCTTTCTTC. Protein sequence: CASSPIQAVPFF.

The chain links TRBV7-3 to TRBJ2-5; 8 bases align to TRBD1. Germline V CDR1 and CDR2: SGHTA, FQGTGA. The CDR3 extends over 13 amino acids. Unmatched junction bases numbered 7, after V lost 6 bases and J lost 7 bases. The CDR3 is CASRLDRGGTQYF. The CDR3 DNA reads TGTGCCAGCAGATTAGACAGGGGCGGGACCCAGTACTTC.

This clone was found once. The chain uses TRBV6-5 and TRBJ2-5; D is perhaps TRBD1 or TRBD2 (5 bases each). V was cut by 2 bases and J by 4 bases, with 8 bases left in between. This CDR3 is built from 13 residues. Germline V gene lookup returns CDR1 MNHEY and CDR2 SVGAGI. The CDR3: CASSYGTRETQYF. The CDR3 DNA reads as TGTGCCAGCAGTTACGGGACGAGAGAGACCCAGTACTTC.

This clone showed up just a few times. Other nucleotide sequences in the sample specify the same CDR3. The chain is built from TRBV7-9 and TRBJ1-1, with no clear D. CDR3 length equals 11 residues. Germline CDR1 is SEHNR and CDR2 is FQNEAQ (reference sequence). The germline V and J ends were trimmed by 1 base and 4 bases, with 1 base remaining between them. The CDR3 DNA reads as TGTGCCAGCAGCTTAGGCACTGAAGCTTTCTTT. Protein: CASSLGTEAFF.

This chain connects TRBV5-4 to TRBJ2-5; a possible D gene is TRBD2 (6 bases). The germline gives CDR1 SGHNT, CDR2 YYREEE (reference sequence). The ends were cut back, 5 bases at V and 4 bases at J, with 9 bases in the middle. This CDR3 spans 12 amino acids. Here the CDR3 DNA reads TGTGCCAGCAGACAGGAGGGAGAGACCCAGTACTTC. It codes for CASRQEGETQYF.

The chain uses TRBV7-7 and TRBJ2-7; 11 bases map to TRBD1. The CDR3 loop spans 15 amino acids. Germline V gene sequence: CDR1 SSHAT, CDR2 FNYEAQ (reference sequence). With V trimmed by 3 bases and J by 0 bases, 1 base remained unmatched. CDR3 nucleotides: TGTGCCAGCAGCTTGGGACAGGGGGGCTCCTACGAGCAGTACTTC. This translates into CASSLGQGGSYEQYF. Filled out from reference TRBV7-7 and TRBJ2-7, the complete variable domain reads GAGVSQSPRYKVTKRGQDVTLRCDPISSHATLYWYQQALGQGPEFLTYFNYEAQPDKSGLPSDRFSAERPEGSISTLTIQRTEQRDSAMYRCASSLGQGGSYEQYFGPGTRLTVT.

This clone came up once. The chain has TRBV11-2 and TRBJ1-3, with D perhaps matching TRBD1 (5 bases). Germline V gene data show CDR1 as SGHAT and CDR2 as FQNNGV. Trimming removed 5 bases at V and 2 bases at J, with 10 bases between. CDR3 length: 14 amino acids. CDR3 sequence: CASSLSGTGNTIYF. CDR3 DNA sequence: TGTGCCAGCAGCCTTTCAGGGACTGGAAACACCATATATTTT. Complete variable domain (other parts from reference TRBV11-2 and TRBJ1-3): EAGVAQSPRYKIIEKRQSVAFWCNPISGHATLYWYQQILGQGPKLLIQFQNNGVVDDSQLPKDRFSAERLKGVDSTLKIQPAKLEDSAVYLCASSLSGTGNTIYFGEGSWLTVV.

The rearrangement uses TRBV10-1 and TRBJ2-5; D not certain. The V gene lost 3 bases and the J gene lost 5 bases, with 10 bases spanning the gap. CDR1 and CDR2 from the germline V gene are WNHNN and SYGVQD (reference sequence). The CDR3 consists of 13 residues. Here the CDR3 DNA reads TGCGCCAGCAGTGACGAGAGAAGGGAGACCCAGTACTTC. Its translation is CASSDERRETQYF.

This clone was recorded once. The J gene is TRBJ2-5, the V gene TRBV28, with D maybe TRBD2 (6 bases). The V end was cut by 3 bases, the J end by 5 bases, with 16 bases between. The CDR3 totals 15 residues. The germline CDR1 and CDR2 sequences are MDHEN and SYDVKM. DNA for the CDR3: TGTGCCAGCAGTTTGCCCTTGGAGGGCTCGGAGACCCAGTACTTC. This encodes CASSLPLEGSETQYF.

This chain uses TRBV28 with TRBJ2-2, with 11 bases aligning to TRBD2. From germline, CDR1 is MDHEN and CDR2 SYDVKM. The CDR3 has 16 residues. Germline trimming cut 2 bases from V and 7 bases from J; bases unmatched to any gene: 6. The CDR3 reads CASSLLLAGAGGELFF. The CDR3 bases are TGTGCCAGCAGTTTACTACTAGCGGGAGCGGGCGGGGAGCTGTTTTTT.

V usage is TRBV9 and J usage is TRBJ1-1; maybe TRBD1 (5 bases). Germline V gene sequence: CDR1 SGDLS, CDR2 YYNGEE. The CDR3 spans 18 residues. V dropped 0 bases and J dropped 1 base, with 19 bases sitting between them. The CDR3 is CASSVGPGKTWKNTEAFF. The CDR3 DNA follows: TGTGCCAGCAGCGTAGGTCCAGGGAAGACATGGAAGAACACTGAAGCTTTCTTT.

The chain has TRBV9 and TRBJ2-5, with 8 bases aligning to TRBD1. Germline V gene data show CDR1 as SGDLS and CDR2 as YYNGEE. The trim removed 0 bases at V and 4 bases at J, leaving 5 bases unmatched. The CDR3 spans 15 residues. The CDR3 protein is CASSVARGQRETQYF. The CDR3 coding sequence is TGTGCCAGCAGCGTAGCCAGGGGGCAACGAGAGACCCAGTACTTC.

The chain links TRBV27 to TRBJ2-7, with TRBD1 matching 8 bases. V shed 5 bases and J 3 bases; nucleotides not matched to a gene: 9. Germline V lookup: CDR1 MNHEY, CDR2 SMNVEV (reference sequence). This CDR3 is built from 15 residues. CDR3 nucleotides: TGTGCCAGCAGTCGAATTACTACAGGGGGCTACGAGCAGTACTTC. Its translation: CASSRITTGGYEQYF.

The CDR3 reads CASSLGSGFFIETQYF. In DNA, the CDR3 is TGTGCCAGCAGCTTAGGTAGTGGGTTCTTTATAGAGACCCAGTACTTC. The rearrangement links TRBV5-6 to TRBJ2-5; D gene unclear. Per the germline V gene, CDR1 is SGHDT and CDR2 is YYEEEE. This CDR3 contains 16 residues. V lost 2 bases to trimming and J lost 4 bases, with 18 bases between them.

The rearrangement uses TRBV30 and TRBJ2-5; 7 bases match TRBD1. Germline V gene data show CDR1 as GTSNPN and CDR2 as SVGIG (reference sequence). CDR3 length: 18 amino acids. The V and J ends lost 0 bases and 2 bases, in that order; junction bases with no gene match: 15. CDR3 region: CAWSVLSTTGWPQETQYF. Written as DNA, the CDR3 is TGTGCCTGGAGTGTACTGTCGACGACAGGGTGGCCACAAGAGACCCAGTACTTC.

The chain combines TRBV13 with TRBJ2-1; 15 bases map to TRBD2. This CDR3 is 16 amino acids long. Germline V gene sequence: CDR1 PRHDT, CDR2 FYEKMQ (reference sequence). The V gene end was trimmed by 5 bases and the J gene end by 9 bases; junction bases not matched to a gene: 8. The CDR3 sequence is CASSTQGLAGGAEQFF. CDR3 coding DNA: TGTGCCAGCAGCACCCAGGGACTAGCGGGAGGCGCTGAGCAGTTCTTC.

The rearrangement joins TRBV5-1 to TRBJ2-2, with 8 positions matching TRBD2. Trimming cost V 1 base and J 5 bases; bases outside gene matches: 10. CDR3 length: 17 residues. Germline V gene lookup returns CDR1 SGHRS and CDR2 YFSETQ. This CDR3 is CASSLTSGGVRTGELFF. The CDR3 region has the DNA TGCGCCAGCAGCTTGACTAGCGGAGGGGTGAGGACCGGGGAGCTGTTTTTT. Drawing the rest from reference TRBV5-1 and TRBJ2-2, the complete variable domain is KAGVTQTPRYLIKTRGQQVTLSCSPISGHRSVSWYQQTPGQGLQFLFEYFSETQRNKGNFPGRFSGRQFSNSRSEMNVSTLELGDSALYLCASSLTSGGVRTGELFFGEGSRLTVL.